This T cell receptor beta chain was found in a study of graft-versus-host responses after intestinal transplantation. Overall study context: Multivisceral, liver-intestinal, or isolated intestinal transplants were received by the recipients.

Clones were read by immunoSEQ multiplex PCR, and TCRdb kept only the in-frame ones, dropping some. The sample includes about 130,000 clones, around 90% seen only once; the top ten take 0.19%. With regard to this clone: Its cognate antigen is unknown.

Sample: unstimulated CD4+ T cells sorted from spleen or lymph node cells, taken before intestinal transplant. This receptor was identified in a human donor who received an intestinal transplant.

CDR3 region: CASSNGGLAGEWGYNEQFF. In nucleotides, the CDR3 is TGTGCCAGCAGCAACGGGGGACTAGCGGGAGAATGGGGTTACAATGAGCAGTTCTTC. The rearrangement links TRBV7-3 to TRBJ2-1; the match to TRBD2 covers 14 bases. Germline CDR1 reads SGHTA; CDR2 reads FQGTGA. Trimming at V came to 5 bases and at J to 4 bases, leaving 13 bases not matched to a gene. The CDR3 is made up of 19 amino acids.